The rows below give T cell receptor beta chains drawn from one sample of a study of regulatory T cells in long-lasting Graves disease. TCRdb re-called the multiplex PCR reads with MiXCR, one entry per CDR3 protein. This sample has about 400,000 distinct CDR3 sequences, with 14% to 15% found just once. The same sample was also studied in work on T cells in Graves' hyperthyroidism and ophthalmopathy.

Source: peripheral blood mononuclear cells (PBMCs), taken at new diagnosis, from a patient treated with antithyroid drugs. The origin of the receptors is a woman in her 40s with Graves disease. CDR3s include the opening cysteine and the closing phenylalanine or tryptophan. D genes are given only for firm matches. A clone size is listed for some rows: how often the clone was seen (once, few, many), or a class if it is expanded.

cdr3_aa	cdr3_nt	cdr3_length	d_call	j_call	clone_size	v_call
CATSDPAGGSGEKLFF	TGTGCCACCAGTGATCCGGCGGGCGGCAGCGGTGAAAAACTGTTTTTT	16	.	TRBJ1-4	many	TRBV24-1
CASSPTMSSYNEQFF	TGTGCCAGCAGCCCGACTATGAGCTCCTACAATGAGCAGTTCTTC	15	.	TRBJ2-1	many	TRBV7-9
CASSLGFRSSSYNEQFF	TGTGCCAGCAGCTTAGGTTTTCGATCAAGCTCCTACAATGAGCAGTTCTTC	17	.	TRBJ2-1	many	TRBV11-2
CASSYGTGTPLHF	TGTGCCAGCAGTTACGGGACAGGGACTCCTCTCCACTTT	13	TRBD1	TRBJ1-6	.	TRBV6-5
CASSIVGTSGYNEQFF	TGTGCCAGTAGTATAGTAGGGACTAGCGGATACAATGAGCAGTTCTTC	16	TRBD2	TRBJ2-1	few	TRBV19
CASSIESGSGYEQYF	TGTGCCAGCAGCATAGAAAGCGGGAGCGGTTACGAGCAGTACTTC	15	TRBD2	TRBJ2-7	many	TRBV5-5
CSARPRNRARTDTQYF	TGCAGTGCTAGACCCCGAAACAGGGCCCGTACAGATACGCAGTATTTT	16	.	TRBJ2-3	many	TRBV20-1
CASSESLDYNEQFF	TGCGCCAGCAGTGAATCGTTAGACTACAATGAGCAGTTCTTC	14	.	TRBJ2-1	many	TRBV10-2
CASSLRTRGHNEQFF	TGCGCCAGCAGCTTACGGACTAGGGGCCACAATGAGCAGTTCTTC	15	TRBD2	TRBJ2-1	many	TRBV5-1
CASSPWGQGTQETQYF	TGTGCCAGCAGCCCCTGGGGGCAGGGGACCCAAGAGACCCAGTACTTC	16	.	TRBJ2-5	many	TRBV9
CASSQDVVSTDTQYF	TGTGCCAGCAGCCAAGATGTTGTCAGCACAGATACGCAGTATTTT	15	.	TRBJ2-3	many	TRBV14
CATSDFPDRGRDQETQYF	TGTGCCACCAGTGATTTCCCCGACAGGGGGCGCGACCAAGAGACCCAGTACTTC	18	TRBD1	TRBJ2-5	.	TRBV24-1
CASSLGDTYEQYF	TGTGCCAGCAGCTTAGGAGATACCTACGAGCAGTACTTC	13	.	TRBJ2-7	many	TRBV7-9
CASSSVSYLGGGTEAFF	TGTGCCAGCAGTTCGGTATCGTATTTGGGAGGAGGCACTGAAGCTTTCTTT	17	.	TRBJ1-1	.	TRBV28
CASSLDNNYEQYF	TGTGCCAGCAGCTTAGACAACAACTACGAGCAGTACTTC	13	.	TRBJ2-7	many	TRBV7-9
CASSQEAGRGTDTQYF	TGCGCCAGCAGCCAAGAAGCGGGACGAGGGACAGATACGCAGTATTTT	16	TRBD2	TRBJ2-3	once	TRBV4-3
CASSSKGLAAIMSTGELFF	TGTGCCAGCAGCTCAAAGGGACTAGCGGCGATAATGAGCACCGGGGAGCTGTTTTTT	19	TRBD2	TRBJ2-2	many	TRBV2
CSATDRAYEQYF	TGCAGTGCCACGGACAGAGCCTACGAGCAGTACTTC	12	.	TRBJ2-7	.	TRBV20-1
CASSPRTGTLPQHF	TGTGCCAGCAGTCCCAGGACAGGGACCCTGCCCCAGCATTTT	14	TRBD1	TRBJ1-5	few	TRBV28
CASSQAGSGTGTDTQYF	TGTGCCAGCAGCCAAGCCGGAAGCGGGACGGGCACAGATACGCAGTATTTT	17	TRBD2	TRBJ2-3	.	TRBV14
CASSPTTRAPANEKLFF	TGTGCCAGCAGCCCTACAACACGCGCTCCGGCTAATGAAAAACTGTTTTTT	17	.	TRBJ1-4	many	TRBV9
CSARGAGTLTYEQYF	TGCAGTGCTAGGGGGGCGGGGACTCTCACCTACGAGCAGTACTTC	15	.	TRBJ2-7	.	TRBV20-1
CASSSLRTRSGNTIYF	TGTGCCAGCAGCTCGCTCCGGACCCGCTCTGGAAACACCATATATTTT	16	.	TRBJ1-3	many	TRBV5-6
CASSQDLEGGHGEETQYF	TGCGCCAGCAGCCAAGATCTTGAGGGGGGACATGGTGAAGAGACCCAGTACTTC	18	.	TRBJ2-5	many	TRBV4-3
CASSWGLAGANEQFF	TGTGCCAGTAGTTGGGGACTAGCGGGAGCCAATGAGCAGTTCTTC	15	TRBD2	TRBJ2-1	few	TRBV19
CASSLVVTENSPLHF	TGTGCCAGCAGCTTGGTGGTGACAGAGAATTCACCCCTCCACTTT	15	.	TRBJ1-6	many	TRBV5-5
CASSLFGGGGQLSSYEQYF	TGTGCCAGCAGTTTATTCGGGGGGGGGGGACAGTTAAGCTCCTACGAGCAGTACTTC	19	.	TRBJ2-7	many	TRBV27
CSVELSGRSPTDTQYF	TGCAGCGTTGAACTTAGCGGGAGGTCCCCCACAGATACGCAGTATTTT	16	TRBD2	TRBJ2-3	.	TRBV29-1
CASSDGAEIYNEQFF	TGTGCCAGCAGCGATGGAGCGGAAATCTACAATGAGCAGTTCTTC	15	.	TRBJ2-1	many	TRBV11-3